This entry features one T cell receptor beta chain sequence. This sample was included in a study of technical replicates of blood from several donors. Libraries were prepared by immunoSEQ multiplex PCR; TCRdb keeps only in-frame clonotypes and omits some of them. The sample lists about 100,000 clones, just under 95% seen once, with around 0.36% in the top ten. Germline CDR1 reads SGHRS; CDR2 reads YFSETQ. The CDR3 runs 15 residues. V gave up 4 bases and J gave up 4 bases; unmatched junction bases: 4. The sequencing sample was made of T cells isolated from PBMCs. The TCR originated in a human donor in good health. The chain carries TRBV5-1 and TRBJ2-2; 10 nucleotides agree with TRBD1. As DNA, the CDR3 is TGCGCCAGCAGCCCGGGGACAGGGGCCACCGGGGAGCTGTTTTTT. Translating it yields CASSPGTGATGELFF.